This TCR beta chain originates from a study of metastatic and nonmetastatic thyroid tumors. This clone showed up many times. Trimming cost V 4 bases and J 6 bases, with 19 bases left between them. The germline gives CDR1 ENHRY, CDR2 SYGVKD. CDR3 length: 16 residues. None of the patients had undergone any treatment ahead of thyroid surgery. TCRdb reprocessed the PCR reads via MiXCR. Of under 100,000 clones listed, around 9.1% are singletons. The chain employs TRBV10-3 and TRBJ2-1, with D possibly matching TRBD1 (5 bases). Sequenced: blood. The TCR comes from a female donor with papillary thyroid cancer or a benign thyroid nodule (not recorded which). Some clones in this sample may be carry-over from other donors' samples. This CDR3 is CAISANRMGRTNEQFF. DNA for the CDR3: TGTGCCATCAGTGCTAACAGGATGGGAAGGACCAATGAGCAGTTCTTC.